The sequence of this T cell receptor (beta chain) was determined in a study of T cell clonality in common variable immunodeficiency. Study-wide points: Repertoire-complication correlations in CVID were limited by patient heterogeneity.

This clone was found many times. Its antigen is not identified. The read ends 3 residues before the CDR3 terminus; that terminus is restored from the germline J gene. CDR3 size: 15 residues. The germline V gene has CDR1 GTSNPN and CDR2 SVGIG (reference sequence). With 7 bases clipped from V and 1 base from J, the junction kept 9 bases outside the gene matches. Libraries were prepared by immunoSEQ multiplex PCR; TCRdb keeps only in-frame clonotypes and omits some of them. The sample yields tens of thousands of clones, without any singletons. The chain uses TRBV30 and TRBJ2-2, with TRBD1 identical over 7 bases. Material: peripheral blood mononuclear cells. The sequence came from a person aged 18 to 70 in good health. The CDR3 DNA, read in part, is TGTGCCTCGCTAAAGACAGGGCGGAACACCGGGGAG. Its translation: CASLKTGRNTGE. The CDR3, in full, reads CASLKTGRNTGELFF.